These T cell receptor beta chains were read from a single sample in a study of T cell repertoires in cytomegalovirus infection. Which antigens these TCRs recognize remains unknown. TCRdb passed the reads through MiXCR, listing each CDR3 protein once. Altogether 350,000 to 400,000 distinct CDR3 sequences are present, about 32% being singletons, with the ten largest covering about 13%. Specimen: cultured PBMCs, collected from culture after CMV antigen stimulation. These receptors originate from a human donor in good health (CMV status not recorded). Some clones in this sample may be carry-over from other donors' samples. CDR3s include the opening cysteine and the closing phenylalanine or tryptophan. A D gene is named only where the DNA matches it firmly. The size field is filled for only some rows; it gives once, few, many or a size class.

TRBV7-9,NA,TRBJ1-1,NA,TGTGTGTGCCCTCGAACAGAGAACACTGAAGCTTTCTTT,CVCPRTENTEAFF
TRBV7-2,TRBD2,TRBJ2-1,NA,TGTGCCAGCAGCCCCAGACTAGCGGGAGGGGAGGAGCAGTTCTTC,CASSPRLAGGEEQFF
TRBV2,NA,TRBJ2-6,few,TGTGCCAGCAGTGAAGGGGCAGGGCCGCTGTCTGGGGCCAACGTCCTGACTTTC,CASSEGAGPLSGANVLTF
TRBV27,TRBD1,TRBJ1-6,NA,TGTGCCAGCAGCACCAGAAGACAGGGAAGCTCCTATAATTCACCCCTCCACTTT,CASSTRRQGSSYNSPLHF
TRBV7-9,TRBD1,TRBJ1-1,few,TGTGCCAGCAGCTTGGGACAGGGTACGCACACTGAAGCTTTCTTT,CASSLGQGTHTEAFF
TRBV7-9,TRBD1,TRBJ1-5,NA,TGTGCCAGCAGCTTAGGTAGTCAGGGGGTCCGAGGGCCCCAGCATTTT,CASSLGSQGVRGPQHF
TRBV5-5,NA,TRBJ2-7,NA,TGTGCCAGCAGCCAACACACTACCACAGTCTACGAGCAGTACTTC,CASSQHTTTVYEQYF
TRBV6-1,TRBD2,TRBJ2-1,few,TGTGCCAGCAGTCTAGCGGGAGGGAAGCACAATGAGCAGTTCTTC,CASSLAGGKHNEQFF
TRBV20-1,TRBD1,TRBJ1-2,NA,TGCAGTGCTAGGGAGACAGGGGGCAGCTATGGCTACACCTTC,CSARETGGSYGYTF
TRBV12-3/TRBV12-4,TRBD2,TRBJ2-5,few,TGTGCCAGCAGTTTAGCGGCTAGCGGTCAAGAGACCCAGTACTTC,CASSLAASGQETQYF
TRBV19,NA,TRBJ1-2,NA,TGTGCCAGTAGTCTCAACAGGGCCTATGGCTACACCTTC,CASSLNRAYGYTF
TRBV12-3/TRBV12-4,NA,TRBJ1-1,few,TGTGCCAGCAGTATGCGGGCGAACACTGAAGCTTTCTTT,CASSMRANTEAFF
TRBV12-3/TRBV12-4,NA,TRBJ1-6,few,TGTGCCAGCAGTTTATATTACGGGAATTCACCCCTCCACTTT,CASSLYYGNSPLHF
TRBV12-3/TRBV12-4,TRBD2,TRBJ2-3,many,TGTGCCAGCAGTTTGGGAGGGACGATCCAGGATACGCAGTATTTT,CASSLGGTIQDTQYF
TRBV27,TRBD2,TRBJ2-7,few,TGTGCCAGCGCTCTAGCGGGAAATGGAGACGAGCAGTACTTC,CASALAGNGDEQYF
TRBV7-6,NA,TRBJ1-2,NA,TGTGCCAGCAGCCCGTATGCGGGAGGGGACTATGGCTACACCTTC,CASSPYAGGDYGYTF
TRBV24-1,NA,TRBJ2-1,NA,TGTGCCACCAGTGATTTGTGGGGGGTCCGAGCCTACAATGAGCAGTTCTTC,CATSDLWGVRAYNEQFF
TRBV7-2,TRBD1,TRBJ1-4,NA,TGTGCCAGCAGCCCCAATGGGGCAGGGGGGGTTGAAAAACTGTTTTTT,CASSPNGAGGVEKLFF
TRBV6-6,NA,TRBJ1-3,NA,TGTGCCACCTCGGAGGCCAGCTCTGGAAACACCATATATTTT,CATSEASSGNTIYF
TRBV20-1,TRBD1,TRBJ2-1,NA,TGCAGTGCTAGACTCGGACAGGGTTCACGTGAGCAGTTCTTC,CSARLGQGSREQFF